The 22 T cell receptor beta chains given below trace back to one sample, sequenced in a study of T cells in women clearing cervical HPV infection. Clones were read by immunoSEQ multiplex PCR, and TCRdb kept only the in-frame ones, dropping some. This sample lists tens of thousands of clones; its ten largest clones have 0.95% to 1.5%. Sequenced: blood buffy coat. The receptors were sampled from a woman aged 18 to 69 with a cervical HPV16 infection that either progressed to CIN3+ or cleared (not recorded which).

As for this clone: The read ends 3 residues before the CDR3 terminus; that terminus is restored from the germline J gene. J is TRBJ2-3 and V is TRBV7-8, with D perhaps matching TRBD2 (5 bases). Germline loops: CDR1 SGHVS, CDR2 FQNEAQ. The CDR3 runs to 16 residues. The V end lost 0 bases, the J end lost 1 base, and 11 bases lay between the germline ends. The sequenced part of the CDR3 DNA is TGTGCCAGCAGCTTAGCAGCGGCTCCCGGCACAGATACG. Translation gives CASSLAAAPGTDT. The CDR3 reads in full as CASSLAAAPGTDTQYF.

As concerns this clone: From the germline J gene comes the end of the CDR3, since the read stops 3 residues before it. The chain recombines TRBV4-2 with TRBJ2-2; D gene ambiguous. V dropped 5 bases and J dropped 5 bases, with 15 bases sitting between them. The germline gives CDR1 LGHNA, CDR2 YNFKEQ. The CDR3 sequence is 15 residues long. CDR3 DNA, as far as it was read: TGTGCCAGCAGCTCACCAGGTCGGATTACCGGGGAG. Translating gives CASSSPGRITGE. The complete CDR3 reads CASSSPGRITGELFF.

Of note for this clone: Coverage ceases 3 residues before the CDR3 finishes, and the germline J gene fills in the end. This chain uses TRBV5-1 with TRBJ2-1, with 11 bases identical to TRBD1. The CDR3 sequence is 16 residues long. Germline CDR1 SGHRS, CDR2 YFSETQ. Unmatched junction bases numbered 5, after V lost 0 bases and J lost 6 bases. This CDR3 reads CASSLGPGQGGNEQFF. Partial CDR3 DNA: TGCGCCAGCAGCTTGGGTCCGGGACAGGGGGGCAATGAG.

A note on this clone: Sequencing ends 3 residues short of the CDR3 end; the germline J gene provides the rest. The V and J genes are TRBV11-2 and TRBJ1-4; D possibly corresponds to TRBD1 (5 bases). Germline lookup yields CDR1 SGHAT and CDR2 FQNNGV. The CDR3 runs 14 residues. The CDR3 sequence: CASSPFSGANVLFF. CDR3 DNA, as far as it was read: TGTGCCAGCAGCCCCTTCTCTGGGGCCAACGTA.

Worth noting for this clone: The CDR3 end is not reached by the read, which stops 3 residues before it; the germline J gene fills it in. V and J are TRBV7-2 and TRBJ1-2, with 8 bases identical to TRBD1. V trimming: 4 bases; J trimming: 5 bases; junction bases outside the gene matches: 6. Germline V gene data show CDR1 as SGHTA and CDR2 as FQGNSA. The CDR3 sequence is 14 residues long. The CDR3 sequence is CASSSTGALYGYTF. The sequenced CDR3 bases are TGTGCCAGCAGCTCGACAGGGGCCCTTTATGGC.

As to this clone: Read coverage stops 3 residues before the CDR3 terminus; the germline J gene supplies the remainder. The chain couples TRBV20-1 to TRBJ2-4, with TRBD1 identical over 7 bases. Germline V lookup: CDR1 DFQATT, CDR2 SNEGSKA (reference sequence). The CDR3 runs to 14 residues. V shed 0 bases and J 6 bases; nucleotides not matched to a gene: 5. The CDR3 spells CSARDSGTANIQYF. The sequenced part of the CDR3 DNA is TGCAGTGCTAGAGATTCGGGGACAGCAAACATT.

With respect to this clone: The read ends 3 residues before the CDR3 terminus; that terminus is restored from the germline J gene. V usage is TRBV5-4 and J usage is TRBJ1-3; D is perhaps TRBD1 (5 bases). With 4 bases removed from V and 2 bases from J, the gap between germline ends came to 7 bases. This CDR3 region has 13 residues. From germline, CDR1 is SGHNT and CDR2 YYREEE (reference sequence). Here the CDR3 reads CASSRTTGNTIYF. CDR3 bases read: TGTGCCAGCAGCAGGACAACTGGAAACACC.

Concerning this clone: The sequence runs out 3 residues before the end of the CDR3; the remainder is reconstructed from the germline J gene. The rearrangement joins TRBV9 to TRBJ1-4; TRBD1 matches 10 bases. Germline CDR1 is SGDLS and CDR2 is YYNGEE. Losses at the gene ends were 3 bases for V and 5 bases for J; bases not matched to a gene: 7. There are 16 residues in the CDR3. CDR3 region: CASSAGQGMGNEKLFF. The CDR3 DNA, read in part, is TGTGCCAGCAGCGCGGGACAGGGGATGGGGAATGAAAAA. Using reference TRBV9 and TRBJ1-4 for the parts outside the CDR3, the full variable domain is DSGVTQTPKHLITATGQRVTLRCSPRSGDLSVYWYQQSLDQGLQFLIQYYNGEERAKGNILERFSAQQFPDLHSELNLSSLELGDSALYFCASSAGQGMGNEKLFFGSGTQLSVL.

Details on this clone: The read comes to an end 3 residues before the CDR3 does, leaving the germline J gene to fill in the end. V is TRBV6-2 or TRBV6-3 and J is TRBJ2-3, with 14 bases matching TRBD2. CDR3 length: 16 amino acids. Germline V gene data show CDR1 as MNHEY and CDR2 as SVGEGT. CDR3 amino acids: CASSRGLAGGQETQYF. Partial CDR3 DNA: TGTGCCAGCAGCCGCGGACTAGCGGGGGGACAAGAGACG.

A remark on this clone: The observed sequence ends 3 residues before the CDR3 terminus, with the missing tail filled in from the germline J gene. The rearrangement joins TRBV7-6 to TRBJ2-3, with 8 bases that match TRBD2. CDR1 is SGHVS and CDR2 is FNYEAQ in the germline V gene. The CDR3 is 15 residues long. Trimming took 6 bases from V and 0 from J; bases not matched to a gene: 5. The sequenced CDR3 bases are TGTGCCAGCAGTTACAGCGGGGGCAGCACAGATACG. This sequence encodes CASSYSGGSTDT. The complete CDR3 reads CASSYSGGSTDTQYF.

As concerns this clone: The missing CDR3 end, 3 residues past where the read stops, is filled in from the germline J gene. The rearrangement uses TRBV7-1 and TRBJ1-2; TRBD1 matches at 7 bases. TRBV7-1 counts as an open reading frame of uncertain function. J was trimmed by 0 bases and V by 3 bases; bases with no gene match: 22. CDR3 length: 21 residues. Incomplete CDR3 DNA: TGTGCCAGCAGCTCGAGATCTCTACCCTACAGGGGAAGGGGGCCTAACTATGGC. The encoded protein is CASSSRSLPYRGRGPNYG. From start to end, the CDR3 is CASSSRSLPYRGRGPNYGYTF.

To note about this clone: The read ends 3 residues early relative to the CDR3; the germline J gene fills the gap. The V call is TRBV6-2 or TRBV6-3, the J call TRBJ2-1, with D possibly being TRBD2 (6 bases). Germline assignment: CDR1 MNHEY and CDR2 SVGEGT. Trimming stripped 8 bases from V and 2 bases from J, with 10 bases between. The length of the CDR3 is 13 residues. Here the CDR3 reads CASGKRAYNEQFF. The covered CDR3 bases are TGTGCCAGCGGAAAGCGGGCCTACAATGAG.

CDR3 sequence: CASSFGKGKGYGYTF. The CDR3 bases that were read are TGTGCCAGCAGCTTTGGAAAGGGGAAGGGCTATGGC. V and J are TRBV11-2 and TRBJ1-2; maybe TRBD1 (5 bases). The observed sequence ends 3 residues before the CDR3 terminus, with the missing tail filled in from the germline J gene. Germline V gene data show CDR1 as SGHAT and CDR2 as FQNNGV. Trimming left V 3 bases short and J 4 bases short, with 15 bases between. CDR3 size: 15 residues.

Note on this clone: The observed sequence ends 3 residues before the CDR3 terminus, with the missing tail filled in from the germline J gene. This rearrangement joins TRBV18 to TRBJ2-7; 9 bases agree with TRBD2. V lost 3 bases and J lost 2; bases outside the gene matches: 2. Germline CDR1 and CDR2: KGHSH and LQKENI. The CDR3 runs to 14 residues. CDR3 bases read: TGTGCCAGCTCACCGACTAGCGGACCCTACGAG. Amino acid sequence: CASSPTSGPYE. The entire CDR3 protein is CASSPTSGPYEQYF.

For this clone: Sequencing ends 3 residues short of the CDR3 end; the germline J gene provides the rest. The chain links TRBV20-1 to TRBJ2-7; TRBD2 is a possible D gene (6 bases). The CDR3 is 13 residues long. The V gene lost 2 bases and the J gene lost 2 bases, with 10 bases spanning the gap. Germline CDR1 is DFQATT and CDR2 is SNEGSKA (reference sequence). The CDR3 bases that were read are TGCAGTGCTAGATCGGGGGTCCCCTACGAG. It translates to CSARSGVPYE. The full CDR3 reads CSARSGVPYEQYF.

A word on this clone: From the germline J gene comes the end of the CDR3, since the read stops 3 residues before it. The chain uses TRBV14 and TRBJ1-5; D perhaps matches TRBD1 (5 bases). V was pared by 3 bases and J by 4 bases, with 10 bases between. Germline V lookup: CDR1 SGHDN, CDR2 FVKESK. This CDR3 region has 14 residues. The DNA read from the CDR3 is TGTGCCAGCAGCCAGGGGCAGAAAAATCAGCCC. Translating gives CASSQGQKNQP. The entire CDR3 protein reads CASSQGQKNQPQHF.

Of note for this clone: The observed sequence ends 3 residues before the CDR3 terminus, with the missing tail filled in from the germline J gene. The chain uses TRBV19 and TRBJ2-7; 8 bases fit TRBD1. V gave up 3 bases and J gave up 3 bases; unmatched junction bases: 4. Germline values: CDR1 LNHDA, CDR2 SQIVND (reference sequence). The CDR3 has 14 residues. The CDR3 spells CASSMAQGDYEQYF. CDR3 DNA, as far as it was read: TGTGCCAGTAGTATGGCACAGGGGGACTACGAG.

Here the CDR3 reads CASSFAGRGTEAFF. The part of the CDR3 DNA that was read is TGTGCCAGCAGCTTCGCGGGGAGGGGAACTGAA. This chain joins TRBV11-2 and TRBJ1-1, with TRBD1 as a possible D gene (5 bases). The missing CDR3 end, 3 residues past where the read stops, is filled in from the germline J gene. The CDR3 has 14 amino acids. The germline V gene encodes CDR1 SGHAT and CDR2 FQNNGV. Trimming removed 3 bases at V and 5 bases at J, with 13 bases between.

Points on this clone: With the read ending 3 residues before the CDR3 end, the germline J gene is used to fill in that end. The chain joins TRBV20-1 to TRBJ2-3; 14 bases line up with TRBD2. Germline loops: CDR1 DFQATT, CDR2 SNEGSKA (reference sequence). The CDR3 covers 15 residues. J gave up 3 bases and V 3 bases, and 2 bases lay outside the gene matches. The CDR3 loop is CSARGLAGETDTQYF. CDR3 DNA, as far as it was read: TGCAGTGCTAGGGGACTAGCGGGGGAAACAGATACG.

Details on this clone: The read is 3 residues too short to cover the CDR3 end, so that end is filled in from the germline J gene. The chain recombines TRBV6-2 or TRBV6-3 with TRBJ1-6, with 8 bases aligning to TRBD1. CDR1 and CDR2 (germline): MNHEY, SVGEGT. This CDR3 region has 16 residues. The V and J ends lost 2 bases and 10 bases, in that order; junction bases with no gene match: 10. CDR3 sequence reads: CASSYRGQGGVSPLHF. CDR3 DNA, as far as it was read: TGTGCCAGCAGTTACCGCGGACAGGGTGGTGTGTCACCC.

Regarding this clone: The read halts 3 residues ahead of the CDR3 end, with the missing end drawn from the germline J gene. This chain joins TRBV7-2 and TRBJ2-1; weak D call: TRBD2 (6 bases). Germline V gene data show CDR1 as SGHTA and CDR2 as FQGNSA. V was trimmed by 6 bases and J by 4 bases, leaving 16 bases between them. The CDR3 has 15 amino acids. CDR3 residues: CASRPPGLVYNEQFF. The part of the CDR3 DNA that was read is TGTGCCAGCAGGCCTCCGGGACTGGTATACAATGAG.

In regard to this clone: The read finishes 3 residues shy of the CDR3 end, and the germline J gene is used to complete it. Additional DNA sequences in this sample encode the identical CDR3. The chain has TRBV7-7 and TRBJ2-2; 9 bases are shared with TRBD1. The trim removed 9 bases at V and 6 bases at J, leaving 8 bases unmatched. CDR3 length equals 14 residues. Germline CDR1 is SSHAT and CDR2 is FNYEAQ (reference sequence). The DNA read from the CDR3 is TGTGCCAGTAAACTACAGGGGGCCGCCGGGGAG. Residues: CASKLQGAAGE. The full CDR3 protein is CASKLQGAAGELFF. The full variable domain, in which reference TRBV7-7 and TRBJ2-2 provide the parts outside the CDR3, is GAGVSQSPRYKVTKRGQDVTLRCDPISSHATLYWYQQALGQGPEFLTYFNYEAQPDKSGLPSDRFSAERPEGSISTLTIQRTEQRDSAMYRCASKLQGAAGELFFGEGSRLTVL.